This TCR beta chain was captured by sequencing in a study of T cells in Graves' hyperthyroidism and ophthalmopathy. Notes on the study in general: Among thyroid clonotypes expanded above 0.001, most also appeared in blood. Ophthalmopathy could be told apart from stable hyperthyroidism with a 13 V-J model.

V dropped 4 bases and J dropped 6; count of bases not matched to a gene: 4. CDR1 and CDR2 from the germline V gene are MNHNS and SASEGT. CDR3 length: 13 residues. This clonotype has ten or more counts. Its antigen is not identified. Amplification of TCR beta CDR3 regions used RNA as the template. First-round RT-PCR with HTBI primers amplified the TCR CDR3 region. TCRdb re-called the multiplex PCR reads through MiXCR, storing one row per CDR3 protein. The sample consists of about 640,000 distinct CDR3 sequences, 13% to 15% of them appearing once. Uncontrolled infection, other autoimmune disease, pregnancy or lactation barred patients from enrollment. Diagnoses were made from clinical symptoms, serum measures (thyroxine and TRAb), thyroid ultrasound and orbital computed tomography.

The V gene is TRBV6-1, the J gene TRBJ2-3, with 7 bases aligning to TRBD2. The sequencing input was blood. The TCR sequence derives from a woman in her fifties or sixties with Graves' ophthalmopathy. The CDR3 spells CASSGLARDTQYF. The DNA for the CDR3 is TGTGCCAGCAGTGGACTAGCTCGGGATACGCAGTATTTT.